The 27 T cell receptor beta chains in this list originate from one sample, sequenced in a study of cytomegalovirus exposure and HLA in healthy donors. PCR employed 60 Vbeta and 13 Jbeta primers. Here immunoSEQ multiplex PCR was the method, and the copy in TCRdb shows in-frame clones only, minus some. Of roughly 180,000 clones listed, around 75% were seen once; the top ten hold approximately 2.3%. Material: PBMCs. Receptors originate from a female donor in good health and CMV-seronegative.

J is TRBJ2-1 and V is TRBV7-9; D is undetermined. Trimming cost V 5 bases and J 7 bases, with 6 bases left between them. CDR1 and CDR2 (germline): SEHNR, FQNEAQ (reference sequence). The CDR3 totals 11 residues. The DNA of the CDR3 is TGTGCCAGCAGCCTCCAGAATGAGCAGTTCTTC. Translated, it gives CASSLQNEQFF.

V is TRBV7-9 and J is TRBJ2-2; 8 positions agree with TRBD2. The CDR3 runs 19 residues. Germline CDR1 and CDR2: SEHNR and FQNEAQ (reference sequence). The trim removed 1 base at V and 7 bases at J, leaving 17 bases unmatched. Here the CDR3 reads CASSLVGSSGSGSVGELFF. The CDR3 DNA follows: TGTGCCAGCAGCTTAGTCGGTAGCAGCGGGAGTGGCTCGGTCGGGGAGCTGTTTTTT.

The chain has TRBV2 and TRBJ1-4, with 8 bases that match TRBD1. The CDR3 spans 14 residues. CDR1 and CDR2 from the germline V gene are SNHLY and FYNNEI. V was pared by 5 bases and J by 4 bases, with 3 bases of the junction left unmatched. The CDR3 reads CASSPDRGNEKLFF. The CDR3 DNA is TGTGCCAGCAGTCCCGACAGGGGTAATGAAAAACTGTTTTTT.

DNA for the CDR3: TGTGCCAGCAGTAATGCCGGGACAACCTATGGCTACACCTTC. As protein: CASSNAGTTYGYTF. The chain combines TRBV6-5 with TRBJ1-2; the D gene is possibly TRBD1 (6 bases). V shed 5 bases and J shed 4 bases, with 14 bases lying between them. The CDR3 is 14 residues long. Per germline, CDR1 MNHEY and CDR2 SVGAGI.

The rearrangement joins TRBV25-1 to TRBJ1-1; D not resolved. This CDR3 spans 13 amino acids. CDR1 and CDR2 from the germline V gene are MGHDK and SYGVNS. V was clipped by 5 bases and J by 0 bases, with 7 bases between them. CDR3 bases: TGTGCCAGCAGTCAGGCCATGAACACTGAAGCTTTCTTT. Residues: CASSQAMNTEAFF.

V usage is TRBV18 and J usage is TRBJ1-5, with 8 nucleotides matching TRBD1. The CDR3 runs to 15 residues. CDR1 and CDR2 (germline): KGHSH, LQKENI. The V and J ends lost 3 bases and 2 bases, in that order; junction bases with no gene match: 3. The CDR3 loop reads CASSPPGQGNQPQHF. Here the CDR3 DNA reads TGTGCCAGCTCACCCCCGGGACAGGGCAATCAGCCCCAGCATTTT.

The chain carries TRBV28 and TRBJ2-1, with no clear D. Trimming pared 3 bases from V and 10 bases from J, leaving 10 bases between. From germline, CDR1 is MDHEN and CDR2 SYDVKM. CDR3 length: 12 amino acids. DNA of the CDR3: TGTGCCAGCAGTTTCTTGAGTCCCGAGCAGTTCTTC. Translated: CASSFLSPEQFF.

This chain joins TRBV19 and TRBJ2-1; 8 bases are shared with TRBD1. Looked up from germline, CDR1 is LNHDA and CDR2 is SQIVND (reference sequence). The CDR3 totals 15 residues. Trimming at V came to 3 bases and at J to 10 bases, leaving 11 bases not matched to a gene. The CDR3 coding sequence is TGTGCCAGTAGTATCCACCGGGACAGGAACCCCGAGCAGTTCTTC. Encoded protein: CASSIHRDRNPEQFF.

The J gene is TRBJ2-3, the V gene TRBV6-6; tentatively, D is TRBD2 (6 bases). The CDR3 contains 14 residues. V gave up 1 base and J gave up 5 bases, with 10 bases separating them. Germline assignment: CDR1 MNHNY and CDR2 SVGAGI (reference sequence). The CDR3 coding sequence is TGTGCCAGCAGTTACTTACGGGGAGGAGATACGCAGTATTTT. This encodes CASSYLRGGDTQYF.

V gene TRBV19 combines with J gene TRBJ2-7, with TRBD1 matching 10 bases. Trimming removed 7 bases from V and 5 bases from J; junction bases left unmatched: 8. Germline lookup yields CDR1 LNHDA and CDR2 SQIVND (reference sequence). The CDR3 contains 14 residues. CDR3 in amino acids: CASKPGQGKDEQYF. Here the CDR3 DNA reads TGTGCCAGTAAACCGGGACAGGGGAAGGACGAGCAGTACTTC. The full variable domain, its missing parts supplied by reference TRBV19 and TRBJ2-7, is DGGITQSPKYLFRKEGQNVTLSCEQNLNHDAMYWYRQDPGQGLRLIYYSQIVNDFQKGDIAEGYSVSREKKESFPLTVTSAQKNPTAFYLCASKPGQGKDEQYFGPGTRLTVT.

As for this clone: The same CDR3 is also encoded by other DNA sequences in this sample. The J gene is TRBJ1-1, the V gene TRBV7-2, with 9 bases fitting TRBD1. Germline assignment: CDR1 SGHTA and CDR2 FQGNSA. With V trimmed by 2 bases and J by 8 bases, 3 bases remained unmatched. This CDR3 is built from 13 residues. The CDR3 spells CASSLRDRDEAFF. The CDR3 DNA reads as TGTGCCAGCAGCTTAAGGGACAGGGACGAAGCTTTCTTT.

The chain is built from TRBV21-1 and TRBJ2-7; TRBD2 reflects the table's D call only, with no check against the DNA. TRBV21-1 is a documented pseudogene. This CDR3 spans 15 amino acids. Written as DNA, the CDR3 is TGTGCCAGCAGCAAAGGACGCGGGAGTCGGTACGAGCAGTACTTC. Amino acid sequence: CASSKGRGSRYEQYF.

This sequence joins TRBV25-1 and TRBJ2-4, with 7 bases that match TRBD1. V was pared by 4 bases and J by 4 bases, with 7 bases of the junction left unmatched. CDR3 length equals 15 residues. Germline V gene data show CDR1 as MGHDK and CDR2 as SYGVNS. The CDR3 protein is CASSAQGMVKNIQYF. The CDR3 DNA reads TGTGCCAGCAGTGCACAGGGGATGGTAAAAAACATTCAGTACTTC.

This clone was observed a handful of times. The V gene is TRBV10-3, the J gene TRBJ1-4, with TRBD1 matching 9 bases. CDR1 and CDR2 from the germline V gene are ENHRY and SYGVKD. Trimming removed 4 bases from V and 7 bases from J; junction bases left unmatched: 4. The length of the CDR3 is 14 residues. This CDR3 is CAISGTGAGEKLFF. CDR3 nucleotide sequence: TGTGCCATCAGTGGGACAGGGGCTGGTGAAAAACTGTTTTTT.

This clone occurred a few times. The chain combines TRBV5-6 with TRBJ2-7; weak D call: TRBD2 (5 bases). CDR1 is SGHDT, CDR2 YYEEEE, per germline. This CDR3 has 13 residues. V dropped 3 bases and J dropped 4 bases, with 11 bases sitting between them. The CDR3 loop reads CASSSSAGYEQYF. In DNA form, the CDR3 reads TGTGCCAGCAGCTCGTCGGCGGGTTACGAGCAGTACTTC.

This clone was counted only a few times. The chain combines TRBV2 with TRBJ1-1; TRBD1 agrees at 9 bases. The germline CDR1 and CDR2 sequences are SNHLY and FYNNEI. V was pared by 9 bases and J by 10 bases, with 6 bases of the junction left unmatched. The CDR3 is made up of 11 amino acids. In DNA form, the CDR3 reads TGTGCCAGGATACAGGGGGCTAGAGCTTTCTTT. Its translation: CARIQGARAFF.

This sequence joins TRBV7-9 and TRBJ2-7; TRBD1 aligns across 8 bases. V was pared by 1 base and J by 3 bases, with 8 bases of the junction left unmatched. The CDR3 has 16 residues. Germline-derived CDR1 and CDR2 are SEHNR and FQNEAQ (reference sequence). CDR3 DNA: TGTGCCAGCAGCTTAGTCCCCAGGGGGCTTCTCTACGAGCAGTACTTC. It encodes CASSLVPRGLLYEQYF. The complete variable domain, with remaining parts taken from reference TRBV7-9 and TRBJ2-7, reads DTGVSQNPRHKITKRGQNVTFRCDPISEHNRLYWYRQTLGQGPEFLTYFQNEAQLEKSRLLSDRFSAERPKGSFSTLEIQRTEQGDSAMYLCASSLVPRGLLYEQYFGPGTRLTVT.

The gene calls are TRBV6-1 and TRBJ2-1, with 9 bases fitting TRBD2. J lost 2 bases, V lost 6 bases, and 5 bases had no gene match. The CDR3 loop spans 15 amino acids. CDR1 is MNHNS and CDR2 is SASEGT in the germline V gene. DNA for the CDR3: TGTGCCAGCAGGTCCAGCGGGGGGACCTACAATGAGCAGTTCTTC. It yields the protein CASRSSGGTYNEQFF.

The genes are TRBV4-3 and TRBJ2-5, with TRBD2 identical over 11 bases. This CDR3 region has 16 residues. V lost 0 bases to trimming and J lost 1 base; unmatched junction nucleotides: 1. CDR1 and CDR2 from the germline V gene are LGHNA and YSLEER. The CDR3 bases are TGCGCCAGCAGCCAAGATGGGACTAGCGGCCAAGAGACCCAGTACTTC. It specifies CASSQDGTSGQETQYF.

The genes are TRBV28 and TRBJ2-5, with D hard to call. The CDR3 extends over 11 amino acids. Deletions cut 4 bases from V and 2 bases from J, with 2 bases between. In germline, CDR1 is MDHEN, CDR2 SYDVKM. CDR3 bases: TGTGCCAGCAGTTCTCAAGAGACCCAGTACTTC. Translated, it gives CASSSQETQYF.

This clone has only one observation. J is TRBJ2-1 and V is TRBV27; possibly TRBD1 for D (5 bases). Trimming took off 3 bases at V and 0 bases at J, with 9 bases between the two ends. Germline V gives CDR1 MNHEY, CDR2 SMNVEV (reference sequence). The CDR3 is 15 amino acids. CDR3 protein: CASSLRQGSYNEQFF. The CDR3 nucleotides read TGTGCCAGCAGTTTGAGGCAGGGCTCCTACAATGAGCAGTTCTTC.

This chain links TRBV5-1 with TRBJ1-2, with 9 bases lining up with TRBD1. Germline loops: CDR1 SGHRS, CDR2 YFSETQ. The CDR3 has 12 amino acids. After removal of 2 bases from V and 8 bases from J, the junction contained 1 base not matched to a gene. The CDR3 reads CASSLTGGGYTF. For the CDR3, the DNA is TGCGCCAGCAGCTTAACAGGGGGCGGCTACACCTTC.

The J gene is TRBJ1-1, the V gene TRBV5-1, with 7 positions matching TRBD1. The germline V gene encodes CDR1 SGHRS and CDR2 YFSETQ. After removal of 2 bases from V and 4 bases from J, the junction contained 14 bases not matched to a gene. This CDR3 has 17 residues. CDR3 protein: CASSLAYRGEVPTEAFF. CDR3 in DNA: TGCGCCAGCAGCTTAGCCTACAGGGGCGAGGTTCCCACTGAAGCTTTCTTT.

Written as DNA, the CDR3 is TGTGCCAGCAGCGCCTCAGGCTACCCCTTTAATTCACCCCTCCACTTT. As protein: CASSASGYPFNSPLHF. The chain employs TRBV9 and TRBJ1-6; unclear D gene. In germline, CDR1 is SGDLS, CDR2 YYNGEE. The CDR3 runs 16 residues. V was pared by 3 bases and J by 6 bases, with 16 bases between.

The V gene is TRBV28, the J gene TRBJ2-5; possibly TRBD2 for D (5 bases). The CDR3 is 14 residues long. V was clipped by 10 bases and J by 5 bases, with 20 bases between them. The germline gives CDR1 MDHEN, CDR2 SYDVKM. CDR3 sequence: CATRTRGRRETQYF. The CDR3 DNA reads as TGTGCCACTCGCACCCGGGGTCGGAGGGAGACCCAGTACTTC.

This chain links TRBV19 with TRBJ2-1; 9 bases map to TRBD2. Unmatched junction bases numbered 8, after V lost 6 bases and J lost 5 bases. The CDR3 is 15 amino acids. The V gene's germline CDR1 is LNHDA and CDR2 SQIVND (reference sequence). CDR3 DNA: TGTGCCAGTAGATCGGGCGGGAGGGAACACAATGAGCAGTTCTTC. It is translated as CASRSGGREHNEQFF. The complete variable domain, with remaining parts taken from reference TRBV19 and TRBJ2-1, reads DGGITQSPKYLFRKEGQNVTLSCEQNLNHDAMYWYRQDPGQGLRLIYYSQIVNDFQKGDIAEGYSVSREKKESFPLTVTSAQKNPTAFYLCASRSGGREHNEQFFGPGTRLTVL.

This chain links TRBV7-2 with TRBJ2-5, with TRBD1 identical over 9 bases. CDR3 length: 16 residues. Germline values: CDR1 SGHTA, CDR2 FQGNSA. J lost 3 bases, V lost 4 bases, and 9 bases had no gene match. The CDR3 nucleotides read TGTGCCAGCAGCTCTCTAGGACAGGGGAGGAAAGAGACCCAGTACTTC. This translates into CASSSLGQGRKETQYF.